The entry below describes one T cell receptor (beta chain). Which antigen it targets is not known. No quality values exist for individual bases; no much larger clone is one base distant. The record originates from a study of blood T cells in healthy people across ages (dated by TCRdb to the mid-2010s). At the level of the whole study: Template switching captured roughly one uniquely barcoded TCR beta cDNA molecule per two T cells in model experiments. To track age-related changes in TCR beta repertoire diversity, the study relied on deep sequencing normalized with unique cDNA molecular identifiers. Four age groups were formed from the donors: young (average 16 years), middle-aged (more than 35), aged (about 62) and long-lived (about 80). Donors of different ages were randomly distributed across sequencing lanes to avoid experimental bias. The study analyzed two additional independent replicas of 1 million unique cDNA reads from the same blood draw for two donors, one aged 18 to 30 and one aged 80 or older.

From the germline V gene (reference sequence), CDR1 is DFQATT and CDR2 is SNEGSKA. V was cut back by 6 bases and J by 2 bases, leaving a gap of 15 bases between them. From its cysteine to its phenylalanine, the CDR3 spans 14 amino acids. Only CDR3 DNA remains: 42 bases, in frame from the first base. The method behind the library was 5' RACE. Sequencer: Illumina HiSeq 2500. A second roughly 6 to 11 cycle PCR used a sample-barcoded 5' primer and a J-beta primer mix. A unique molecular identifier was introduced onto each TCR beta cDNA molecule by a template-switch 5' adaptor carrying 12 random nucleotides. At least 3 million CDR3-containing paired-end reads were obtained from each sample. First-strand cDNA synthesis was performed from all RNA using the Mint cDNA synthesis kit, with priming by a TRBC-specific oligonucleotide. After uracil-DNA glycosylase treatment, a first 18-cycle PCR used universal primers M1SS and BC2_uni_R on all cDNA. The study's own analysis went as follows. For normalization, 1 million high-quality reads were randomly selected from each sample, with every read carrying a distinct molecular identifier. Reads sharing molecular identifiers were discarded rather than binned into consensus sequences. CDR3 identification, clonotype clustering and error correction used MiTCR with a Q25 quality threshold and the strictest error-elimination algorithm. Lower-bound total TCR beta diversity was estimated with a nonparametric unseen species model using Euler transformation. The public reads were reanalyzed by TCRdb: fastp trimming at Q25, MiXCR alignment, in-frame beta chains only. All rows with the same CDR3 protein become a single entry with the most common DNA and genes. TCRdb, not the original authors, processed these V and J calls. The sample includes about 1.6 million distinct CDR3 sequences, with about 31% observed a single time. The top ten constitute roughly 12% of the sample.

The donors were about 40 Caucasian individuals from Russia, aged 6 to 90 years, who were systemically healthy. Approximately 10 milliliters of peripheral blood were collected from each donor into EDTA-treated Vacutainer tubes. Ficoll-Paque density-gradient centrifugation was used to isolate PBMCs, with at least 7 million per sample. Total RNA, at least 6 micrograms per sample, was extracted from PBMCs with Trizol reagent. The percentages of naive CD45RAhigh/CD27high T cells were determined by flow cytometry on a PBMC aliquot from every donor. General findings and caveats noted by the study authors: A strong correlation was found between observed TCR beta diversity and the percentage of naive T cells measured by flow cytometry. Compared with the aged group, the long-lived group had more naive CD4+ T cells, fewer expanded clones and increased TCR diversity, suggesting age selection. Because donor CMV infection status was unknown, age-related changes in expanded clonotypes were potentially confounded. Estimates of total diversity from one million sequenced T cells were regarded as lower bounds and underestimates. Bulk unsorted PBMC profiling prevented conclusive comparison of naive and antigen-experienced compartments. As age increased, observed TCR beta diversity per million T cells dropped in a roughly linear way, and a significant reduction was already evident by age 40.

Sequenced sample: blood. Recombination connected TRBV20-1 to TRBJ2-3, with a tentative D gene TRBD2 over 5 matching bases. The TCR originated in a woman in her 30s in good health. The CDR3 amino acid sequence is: CSAALGRPTDTQYF. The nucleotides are TGCAGTGCCGCACTTGGGAGACCCACAGATACGCAGTATTTT.